These T cell receptor beta chains were read from a single sample in a study of post-analysis software for immune sequencing data. MiXCR was run by TCRdb on the PCR reads, yielding one entry per CDR3 protein. The sample lists about 540,000 distinct CDR3 sequences; about a third were seen once. Sequencing input: blood. These receptors came from a girl younger than 18 with multiple sclerosis. Both conserved end residues are part of each CDR3. A D gene is named only where the DNA matches it firmly. Where a row states a size, it is once, few, many or the class of an expanded clone; other rows omit it.

v_call: TRBV5-4; j_call: TRBJ2-5; clone_size: NA; d_call: NA; cdr3_aa: CASSLAAGIVETQYF; cdr3_nt: TGTGCCAGCAGCTTGGCCGCAGGGATCGTAGAGACCCAGTACTTC
v_call: TRBV12-3/TRBV12-4; j_call: TRBJ1-2; clone_size: NA; d_call: NA; cdr3_aa: CASSLLVSKGYTF; cdr3_nt: TGTGCCAGCAGTTTGTTGGTGTCTAAGGGCTACACCTTC
v_call: TRBV11-2; j_call: TRBJ2-5; clone_size: NA; d_call: TRBD2; cdr3_aa: CASSIGGAQYF; cdr3_nt: TGTGCCAGCAGCATCGGGGGGGCCCAGTACTTC
v_call: TRBV4-1; j_call: TRBJ2-1; clone_size: NA; d_call: TRBD2; cdr3_aa: CASSQAARGGPYNEQFF; cdr3_nt: TGCGCCAGCAGCCAGGCGGCCCGGGGGGGTCCCTACAATGAGCAGTTCTTC
v_call: TRBV2; j_call: TRBJ2-4; clone_size: NA; d_call: TRBD2; cdr3_aa: CASGGSTSGAKNIQYF; cdr3_nt: TGTGCCAGCGGAGGTTCGACTAGCGGGGCCAAAAACATTCAGTACTTC
v_call: TRBV28; j_call: TRBJ2-5; clone_size: few; d_call: TRBD1; cdr3_aa: CASSLTGIETQYF; cdr3_nt: TGTGCCAGCAGTCTGACAGGGATCGAGACCCAGTACTTC
v_call: TRBV10-1; j_call: TRBJ2-3; clone_size: NA; d_call: NA; cdr3_aa: CASSFDGVTTDTQYF; cdr3_nt: TGCGCCAGCAGTTTCGACGGGGTTACCACAGATACGCAGTATTTT
v_call: TRBV5-1; j_call: TRBJ1-1; clone_size: NA; d_call: NA; cdr3_aa: CASSLGTILLNTEAFF; cdr3_nt: TGCGCCAGCAGCCTAGGGACAATCCTTTTGAACACTGAAGCTTTCTTT
v_call: TRBV7-3; j_call: TRBJ2-3; clone_size: few; d_call: TRBD2; cdr3_aa: CASSTTSGGAVGTDTQYF; cdr3_nt: TGTGCCAGCAGTACTACTAGCGGGGGGGCCGTCGGCACAGATACGCAGTATTTT
v_call: TRBV29-1; j_call: TRBJ1-2; clone_size: few; d_call: NA; cdr3_aa: CSVGSILGVYGYTF; cdr3_nt: TGCAGCGTTGGAAGCATTTTGGGGGTCTATGGCTACACCTTC
v_call: TRBV3-1; j_call: TRBJ1-2; clone_size: NA; d_call: TRBD1; cdr3_aa: CASSQGWDSYGYTF; cdr3_nt: TGTGCCAGCAGCCAGGGATGGGACAGCTATGGCTACACCTTC
v_call: TRBV12-3/TRBV12-4; j_call: TRBJ1-1; clone_size: NA; d_call: NA; cdr3_aa: CASTSGGHQVAEAFF; cdr3_nt: TGTGCCAGCACTTCCGGGGGGCACCAAGTGGCTGAAGCTTTCTTT
v_call: TRBV20-1; j_call: TRBJ1-5; clone_size: NA; d_call: NA; cdr3_aa: CSARLGPQHF; cdr3_nt: TGCAGTGCTAGACTTGGGCCCCAGCATTTT
v_call: TRBV9; j_call: TRBJ2-7; clone_size: few; d_call: TRBD1; cdr3_aa: CASSVGQGATEQYF; cdr3_nt: TGTGCCAGCAGCGTCGGACAGGGGGCGACCGAGCAGTACTTC
v_call: TRBV20-1; j_call: TRBJ2-3; clone_size: few; d_call: TRBD2; cdr3_aa: CSASPGLAAGTQYF; cdr3_nt: TGCAGTGCTAGTCCGGGACTAGCTGCTGGTACGCAGTATTTT
v_call: TRBV14; j_call: TRBJ1-2; clone_size: few; d_call: NA; cdr3_aa: CASSQDLSSSGYTF; cdr3_nt: TGTGCCAGCAGCCAAGACCTGTCTTCGAGCGGCTACACCTTC
v_call: TRBV6-5; j_call: TRBJ1-2; clone_size: NA; d_call: NA; cdr3_aa: CASMTHPNYGYTF; cdr3_nt: TGTGCCAGCATGACACACCCTAACTATGGCTACACCTTC
v_call: TRBV20-1; j_call: TRBJ2-7; clone_size: NA; d_call: NA; cdr3_aa: CSAPNGGAPSYEQYF; cdr3_nt: TGCAGTGCTCCAAACGGAGGGGCTCCCTCCTACGAGCAGTACTTC
v_call: TRBV4-1; j_call: TRBJ1-6; clone_size: NA; d_call: NA; cdr3_aa: CASSQAWVGSSYNSPLHF; cdr3_nt: TGCGCCAGCAGCCAAGCGTGGGTCGGGAGCTCCTATAATTCACCCCTCCACTTT
v_call: TRBV9; j_call: TRBJ2-1; clone_size: few; d_call: TRBD2; cdr3_aa: CASSPRTSGGDEQFF; cdr3_nt: TGTGCCAGCAGCCCAAGGACTAGCGGGGGTGATGAGCAGTTCTTC
v_call: TRBV3-1; j_call: TRBJ1-1; clone_size: NA; d_call: NA; cdr3_aa: CASSPILGNTEAFF; cdr3_nt: TGTGCCAGCAGCCCGATTCTCGGGAACACTGAAGCTTTCTTT
v_call: TRBV9; j_call: TRBJ1-1; clone_size: NA; d_call: TRBD1; cdr3_aa: CAGYRGSEAFF; cdr3_nt: TGTGCCGGGTACAGGGGCTCTGAAGCTTTCTTT
v_call: TRBV20-1; j_call: TRBJ2-3; clone_size: NA; d_call: TRBD2; cdr3_aa: CSADGTSGAETDTQYF; cdr3_nt: TGCAGTGCTGACGGGACTAGCGGAGCCGAGACAGATACGCAGTATTTT